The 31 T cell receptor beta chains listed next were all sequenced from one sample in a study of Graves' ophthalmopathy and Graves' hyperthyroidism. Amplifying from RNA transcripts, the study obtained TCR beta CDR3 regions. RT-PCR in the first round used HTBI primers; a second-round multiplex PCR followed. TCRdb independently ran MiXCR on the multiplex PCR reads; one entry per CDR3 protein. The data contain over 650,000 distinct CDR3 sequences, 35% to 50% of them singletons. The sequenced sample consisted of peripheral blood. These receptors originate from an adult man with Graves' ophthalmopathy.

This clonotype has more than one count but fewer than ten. This CDR3 is CASRSGHNSYEQYF. The CDR3 coding sequence is TGCGCCAGCAGGTCGGGGCACAACTCCTACGAGCAGTACTTC. This sequence joins TRBV4-1 and TRBJ2-7; D tentatively reads TRBD1 or TRBD2 (5 bases each). V lost 6 bases and J lost 0, with 12 bases in between. Germline V gene lookup returns CDR1 MGHRA and CDR2 YSYEKL. The CDR3 consists of 14 residues.

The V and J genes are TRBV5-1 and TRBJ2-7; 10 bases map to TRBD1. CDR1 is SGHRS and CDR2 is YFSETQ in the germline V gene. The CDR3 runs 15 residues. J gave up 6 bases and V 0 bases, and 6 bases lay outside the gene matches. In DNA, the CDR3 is TGCGCCAGCAGCTTGGGCCCCGGGACAGGGGTCGAGCAGTACTTC. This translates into CASSLGPGTGVEQYF.

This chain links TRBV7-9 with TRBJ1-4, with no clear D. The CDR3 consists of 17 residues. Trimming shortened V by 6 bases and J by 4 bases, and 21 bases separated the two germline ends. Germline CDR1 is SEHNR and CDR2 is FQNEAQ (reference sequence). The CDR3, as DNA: TGTGCCAGCAGACCCTCGGAGTTCAGGCGGCGTAATGAAAAACTGTTTTTT. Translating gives CASRPSEFRRRNEKLFF. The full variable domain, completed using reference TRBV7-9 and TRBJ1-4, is DTGVSQNPRHKITKRGQNVTFRCDPISEHNRLYWYRQTLGQGPEFLTYFQNEAQLEKSRLLSDRFSAERPKGSFSTLEIQRTEQGDSAMYLCASRPSEFRRRNEKLFFGSGTQLSVL.

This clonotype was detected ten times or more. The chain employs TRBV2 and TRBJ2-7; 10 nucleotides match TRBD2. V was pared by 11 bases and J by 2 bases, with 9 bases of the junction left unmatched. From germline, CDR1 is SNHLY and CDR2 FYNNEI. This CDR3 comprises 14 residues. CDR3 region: CAPRWTSGTYEQYF. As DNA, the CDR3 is TGTGCCCCCCGATGGACTAGCGGCACCTACGAGCAGTACTTC.

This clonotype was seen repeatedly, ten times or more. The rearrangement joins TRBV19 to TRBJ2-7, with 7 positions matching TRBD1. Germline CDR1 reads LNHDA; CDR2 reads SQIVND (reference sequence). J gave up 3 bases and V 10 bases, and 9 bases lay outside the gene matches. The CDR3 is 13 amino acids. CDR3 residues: CATSGTVNYEQYF. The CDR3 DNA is TGTGCCACATCCGGGACAGTTAACTACGAGCAGTACTTC.

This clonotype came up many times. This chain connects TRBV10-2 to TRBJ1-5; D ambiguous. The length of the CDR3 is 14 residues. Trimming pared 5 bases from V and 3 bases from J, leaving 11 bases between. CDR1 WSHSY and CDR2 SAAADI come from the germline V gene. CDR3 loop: CASSPGGYNQPQHF. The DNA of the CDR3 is TGCGCCAGCAGTCCGGGTGGCTACAATCAGCCCCAGCATTTT.

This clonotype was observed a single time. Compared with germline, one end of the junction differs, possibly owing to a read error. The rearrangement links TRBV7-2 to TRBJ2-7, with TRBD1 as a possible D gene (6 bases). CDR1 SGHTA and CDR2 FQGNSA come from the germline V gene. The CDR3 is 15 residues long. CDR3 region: CASSQDHGGQDEQYF. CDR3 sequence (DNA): TGCGCCAGCAGCCAAGATCATGGGGGCCAGGACGAGCAGTACTTC.

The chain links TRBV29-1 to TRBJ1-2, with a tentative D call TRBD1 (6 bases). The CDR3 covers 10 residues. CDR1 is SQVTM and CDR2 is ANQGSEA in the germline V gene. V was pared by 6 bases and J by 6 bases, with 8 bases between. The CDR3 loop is CSVGQNGYTF. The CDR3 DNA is TGCAGCGTCGGACAGAATGGCTACACCTTC.

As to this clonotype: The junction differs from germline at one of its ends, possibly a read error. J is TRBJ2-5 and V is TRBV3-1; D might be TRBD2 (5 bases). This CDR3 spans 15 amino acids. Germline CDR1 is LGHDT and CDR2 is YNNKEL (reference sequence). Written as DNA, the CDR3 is TGTGCCAGCACCCAAGGGAGTTCCGACTGGGAGACCCAGTACTTC. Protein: CASTQGSSDWETQYF.

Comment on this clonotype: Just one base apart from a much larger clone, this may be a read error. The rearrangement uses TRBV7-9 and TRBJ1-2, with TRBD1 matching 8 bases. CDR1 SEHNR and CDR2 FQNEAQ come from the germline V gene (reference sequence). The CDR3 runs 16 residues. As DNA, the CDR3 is TGTGCCAGCGGCTTAGGGGGGACAGGTAGTGACTATGGCTACACCTTC. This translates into CASGLGGTGSDYGYTF.

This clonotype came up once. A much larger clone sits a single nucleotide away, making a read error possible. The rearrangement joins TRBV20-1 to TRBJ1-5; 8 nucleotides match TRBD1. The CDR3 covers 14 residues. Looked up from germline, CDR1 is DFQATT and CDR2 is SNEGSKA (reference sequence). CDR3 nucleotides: TGCAATGCCAGCCGGGACAGGACAAATCAGCCCCAGCATTTT. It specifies CNASRDRTNQPQHF.

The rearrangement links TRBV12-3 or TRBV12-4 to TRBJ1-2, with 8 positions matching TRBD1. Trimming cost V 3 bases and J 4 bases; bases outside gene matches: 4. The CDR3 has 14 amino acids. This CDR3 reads CASSLGQDGYGYTF. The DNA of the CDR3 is TGTGCCAGCAGTTTGGGACAGGACGGCTATGGCTACACCTTC.

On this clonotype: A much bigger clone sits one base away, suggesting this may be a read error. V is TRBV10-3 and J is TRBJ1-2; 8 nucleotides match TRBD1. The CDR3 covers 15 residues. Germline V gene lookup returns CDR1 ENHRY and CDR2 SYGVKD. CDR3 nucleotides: TGTGCCATCAGTCCCCAGGGACAGGTTAACCATGGCTACACCTTC. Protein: CAISPQGQVNHGYTF.

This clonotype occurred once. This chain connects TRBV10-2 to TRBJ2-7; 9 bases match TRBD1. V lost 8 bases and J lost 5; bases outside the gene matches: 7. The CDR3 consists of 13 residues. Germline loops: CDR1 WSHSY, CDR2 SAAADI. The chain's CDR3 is CASQDRGTHEQYF. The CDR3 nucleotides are TGCGCCAGCCAGGACAGGGGAACCCACGAGCAGTACTTC.

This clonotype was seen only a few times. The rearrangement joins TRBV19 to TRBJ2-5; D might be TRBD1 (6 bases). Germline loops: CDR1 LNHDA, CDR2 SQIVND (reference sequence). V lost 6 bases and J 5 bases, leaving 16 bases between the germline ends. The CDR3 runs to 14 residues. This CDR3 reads CASRNRATGETQYF. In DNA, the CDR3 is TGTGCCAGTAGGAACAGGGCGACCGGGGAGACCCAGTACTTC.

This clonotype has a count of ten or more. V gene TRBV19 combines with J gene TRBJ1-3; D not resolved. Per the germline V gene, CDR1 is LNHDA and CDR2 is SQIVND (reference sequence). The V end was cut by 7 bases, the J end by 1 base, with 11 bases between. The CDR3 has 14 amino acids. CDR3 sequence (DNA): TGTGCCAGTATTTTCACCGGTTCTGGAAACACCATATATTTT. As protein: CASIFTGSGNTIYF. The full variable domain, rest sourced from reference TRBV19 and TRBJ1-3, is DGGITQSPKYLFRKEGQNVTLSCEQNLNHDAMYWYRQDPGQGLRLIYYSQIVNDFQKGDIAEGYSVSREKKESFPLTVTSAQKNPTAFYLCASIFTGSGNTIYFGEGSWLTVV.

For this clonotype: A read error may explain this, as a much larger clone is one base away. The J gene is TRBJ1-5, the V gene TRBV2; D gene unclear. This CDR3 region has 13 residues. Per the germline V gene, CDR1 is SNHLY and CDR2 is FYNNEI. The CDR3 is CATSHGRGQPQHF. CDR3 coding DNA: TGTGCCACCAGTCACGGACGGGGACAGCCCCAGCATTTT.

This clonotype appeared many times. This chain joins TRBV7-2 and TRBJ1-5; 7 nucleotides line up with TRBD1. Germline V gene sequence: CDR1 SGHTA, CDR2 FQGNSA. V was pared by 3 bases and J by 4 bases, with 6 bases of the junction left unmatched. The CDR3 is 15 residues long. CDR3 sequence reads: CASSLRQGENQPQHF. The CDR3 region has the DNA TGTGCCAGCAGCTTGAGACAGGGAGAGAATCAGCCCCAGCATTTT.

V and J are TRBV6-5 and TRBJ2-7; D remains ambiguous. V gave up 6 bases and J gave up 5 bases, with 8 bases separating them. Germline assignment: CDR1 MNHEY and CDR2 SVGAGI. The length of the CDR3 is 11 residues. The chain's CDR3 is CASSNRHEQYF. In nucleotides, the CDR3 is TGTGCCAGCAGCAACAGACACGAGCAGTACTTC.

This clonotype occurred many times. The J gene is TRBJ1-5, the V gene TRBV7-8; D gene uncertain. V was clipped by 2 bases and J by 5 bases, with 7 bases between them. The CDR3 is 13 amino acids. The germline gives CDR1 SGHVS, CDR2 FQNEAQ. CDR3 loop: CASSLTAYQPQHF. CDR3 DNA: TGTGCCAGCAGCTTAACGGCTTATCAGCCCCAGCATTTT.

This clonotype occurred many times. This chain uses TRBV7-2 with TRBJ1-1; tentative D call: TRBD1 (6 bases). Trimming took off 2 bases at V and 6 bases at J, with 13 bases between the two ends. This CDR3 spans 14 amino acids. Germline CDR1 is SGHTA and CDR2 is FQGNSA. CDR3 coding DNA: TGTGCCAGCAGCTTAATGACAGGTTCGGCTGAAGCTTTCTTT. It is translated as CASSLMTGSAEAFF.

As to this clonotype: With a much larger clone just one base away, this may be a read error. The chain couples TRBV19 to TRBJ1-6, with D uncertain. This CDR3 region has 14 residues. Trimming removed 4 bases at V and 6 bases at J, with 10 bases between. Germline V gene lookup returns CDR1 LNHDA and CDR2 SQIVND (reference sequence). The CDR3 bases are TGTGCCAGTAGTAATATGGGAACTAATTCACCCCTCCACTTT. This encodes CASSNMGTNSPLHF.

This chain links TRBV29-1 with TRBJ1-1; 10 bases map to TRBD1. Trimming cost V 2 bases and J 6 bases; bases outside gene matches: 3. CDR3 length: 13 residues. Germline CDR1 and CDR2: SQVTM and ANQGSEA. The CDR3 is CSVERDRGAEAFF. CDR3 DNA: TGCAGCGTTGAAAGGGACAGGGGCGCTGAAGCTTTCTTT.

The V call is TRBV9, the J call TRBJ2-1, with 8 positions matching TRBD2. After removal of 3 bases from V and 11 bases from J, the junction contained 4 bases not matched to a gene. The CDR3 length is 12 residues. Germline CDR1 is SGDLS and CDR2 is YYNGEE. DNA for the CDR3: TGTGCCAGCAGCGCCCGGGAGGGGAAGCAGTTCTTC. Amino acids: CASSAREGKQFF. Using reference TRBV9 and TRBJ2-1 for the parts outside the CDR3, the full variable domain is DSGVTQTPKHLITATGQRVTLRCSPRSGDLSVYWYQQSLDQGLQFLIQYYNGEERAKGNILERFSAQQFPDLHSELNLSSLELGDSALYFCASSAREGKQFFGPGTRLTVL.

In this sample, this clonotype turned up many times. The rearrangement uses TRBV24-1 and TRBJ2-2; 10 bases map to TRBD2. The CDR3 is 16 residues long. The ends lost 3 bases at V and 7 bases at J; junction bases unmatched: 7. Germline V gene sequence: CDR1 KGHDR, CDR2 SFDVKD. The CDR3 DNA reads TGTGCCACCAGTGATCATTCAGCGGGGGGGCTCGGGGAGCTGTTTTTT. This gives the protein CATSDHSAGGLGELFF.

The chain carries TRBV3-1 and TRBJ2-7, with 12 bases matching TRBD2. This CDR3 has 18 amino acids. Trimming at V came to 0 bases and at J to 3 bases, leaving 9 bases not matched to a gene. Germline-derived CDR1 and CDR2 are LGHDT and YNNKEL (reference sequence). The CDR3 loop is CASSQERMGLAGYYEQYF. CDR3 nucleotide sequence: TGTGCCAGCAGCCAAGAAAGGATGGGACTAGCGGGTTACTACGAGCAGTACTTC.

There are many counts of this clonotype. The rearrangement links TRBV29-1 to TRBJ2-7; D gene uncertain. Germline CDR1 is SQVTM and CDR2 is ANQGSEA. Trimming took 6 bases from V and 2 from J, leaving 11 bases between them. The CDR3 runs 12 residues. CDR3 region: CSVGPGAYEQYF. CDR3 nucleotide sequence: TGCAGCGTAGGTCCGGGTGCCTACGAGCAGTACTTC.

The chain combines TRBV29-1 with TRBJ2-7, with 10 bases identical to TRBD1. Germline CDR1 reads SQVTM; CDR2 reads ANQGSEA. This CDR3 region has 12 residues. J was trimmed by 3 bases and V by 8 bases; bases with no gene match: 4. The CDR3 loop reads CSRQGAHYEQYF. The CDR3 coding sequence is TGCAGCCGACAGGGGGCCCACTACGAGCAGTACTTC.

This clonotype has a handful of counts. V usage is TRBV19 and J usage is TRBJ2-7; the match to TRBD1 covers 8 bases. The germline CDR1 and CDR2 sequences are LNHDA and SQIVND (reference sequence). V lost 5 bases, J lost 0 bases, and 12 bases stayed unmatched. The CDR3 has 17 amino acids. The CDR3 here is CASSRLLTGANSYEQYF. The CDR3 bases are TGTGCCAGTAGTCGACTACTGACAGGGGCCAACTCCTACGAGCAGTACTTC.

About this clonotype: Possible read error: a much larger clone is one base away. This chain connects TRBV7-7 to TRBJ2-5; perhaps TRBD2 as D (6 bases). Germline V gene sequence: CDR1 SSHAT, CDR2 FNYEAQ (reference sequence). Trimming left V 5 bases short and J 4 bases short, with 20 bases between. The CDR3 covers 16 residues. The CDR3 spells CASSRGCGIPIETQYF. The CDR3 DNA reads TGTGCCAGCAGCCGAGGTTGCGGGATTCCTATAGAGACCCAGTACTTC. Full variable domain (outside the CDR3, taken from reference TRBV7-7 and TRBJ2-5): GAGVSQSPRYKVTKRGQDVTLRCDPISSHATLYWYQQALGQGPEFLTYFNYEAQPDKSGLPSDRFSAERPEGSISTLTIQRTEQRDSAMYRCASSRGCGIPIETQYFGPGTRLLVL.

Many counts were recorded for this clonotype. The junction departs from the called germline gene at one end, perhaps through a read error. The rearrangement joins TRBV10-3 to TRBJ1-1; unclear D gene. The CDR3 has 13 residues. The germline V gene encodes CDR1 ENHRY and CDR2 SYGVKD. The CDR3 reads CASSESTNTEAFF. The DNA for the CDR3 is TGTGCCAGCAGTGAATCCACGAACACTGAAGCTTTCTTT.